The 4 T cell receptor beta chains reported below all come from one sample, sequenced in a study of lymphopenia after photon versus proton radiotherapy. The data were produced by immunoSEQ multiplex PCR, yet TCRdb's version contains in-frame clones alone and is incomplete. The sample consists of more than 45,000 clones, 84% of them appearing once. The sample in question was peripheral blood, obtained from a patient treated with proton-based radiotherapy. These receptors were obtained from a man in his fifties or sixties with pancreatic cancer.

A few counts support this clone. The chain couples TRBV2 to TRBJ1-1; D gene unclear. Germline lookup yields CDR1 SNHLY and CDR2 FYNNEI. V was shortened by 3 bases and J by 1 base, with 9 bases between the two germline ends. This CDR3 has 14 amino acids. Here the CDR3 DNA reads TGTGCCAGCAGTGAGATCTGGGAGAACACTGAAGCTTTCTTT. Protein product: CASSEIWENTEAFF.

This clone was recorded once. The CDR3 spells CASSIDPPTRPAKTPQHF. Here the CDR3 DNA reads TGTGCCAGTAGTATAGATCCCCCTACCCGGCCCGCTAAAACCCCCCAGCATTTT. The chain carries TRBV19 and TRBJ1-5; no clear D gene. Trimming took off 0 bases at V and 10 bases at J, with 25 bases between the two ends. CDR3 length equals 18 residues. The V gene's germline CDR1 is LNHDA and CDR2 SQIVND (reference sequence).

This sequence joins TRBV27 and TRBJ1-1; D uncertain. Per germline, CDR1 MNHEY and CDR2 SMNVEV (reference sequence). The CDR3 is 13 residues long. Trimming removed 5 bases at V and 5 bases at J, with 12 bases between. The CDR3 spells CASSTALGTEAFF. The DNA for the CDR3 is TGTGCCAGCAGTACTGCCCTAGGGACTGAAGCTTTCTTT.

CDR3 nucleotide sequence: TGTGCCAGCAGCCGACTAGCGGGAGCGGGAGATACGCAGTATTTT. It translates to CASSRLAGAGDTQYF. The chain combines TRBV14 with TRBJ2-3, with 12 bases fitting TRBD2. With 4 bases clipped from V and 5 bases from J, the junction kept 4 bases outside the gene matches. Germline V gene data show CDR1 as SGHDN and CDR2 as FVKESK. This CDR3 is built from 15 residues.